This entry features one T cell receptor beta chain sequence. The source of the sample is a study of immune heterogeneity within non-small cell lung tumors. Template material for each sample was about 0.55 ug of bulk tumor genomic DNA. Surgeons took several biopsies per primary tumor, spaced far apart, during surgery. Enrolled individuals presented with untreated, newly diagnosed non-small cell lung cancer and received curative surgery. Trimming left V 4 bases short and J 1 base short, with 11 bases between. This CDR3 comprises 14 residues. Germline CDR1 reads SGHRS; CDR2 reads YFSETQ. Multiplex PCR relied on 32 V and 13 J primers to amplify TCR beta CDR3. TCRdb redid the calling of the multiplex PCR reads with MiXCR, one entry per CDR3 protein. The table lists 30,000 to 40,000 distinct CDR3 sequences, less than 35% of them singletons.

The V and J genes are TRBV5-1 and TRBJ1-1, with D uncertain. This sequence was found in a man in his forties or fifties with non-small cell lung cancer. The sequencing input was lung tumor tissue. CDR3 bases: TGCGCCAGCAGCCGTGGCCCGGCGAACACTGAAGCTTTCTTT. Its protein product is CASSRGPANTEAFF.